This record concerns one TCR beta chain sequence. The target of this receptor is not known. No base qualities exist here, and no much larger clone lies one base off it. These data originate in a study of technical replicates of blood from a few donors (dated by TCRdb to about 2017). Library construction relied on the immunoSEQ multiplex PCR assay. TCRdb re-hosts the immuneACCESS table, in-frame sequences only. Its copies lack some clones; in the studies checked, an unresolved V gene accounts for under half of them, and the cause for the rest is not known. In all, the sample holds about 85,000 clones, and about 95% of those were seen once. The ten largest clones represent 0.38% of the sample. Sequenced input: T cells isolated from PBMCs. The sequence derives from a human donor in good health.

The sequenced DNA: TGTGCCAGTCTCATAGCGGGAGGGCCGGGAGAGACCCAGTACTTC. Its translation is CASLIAGGPGETQYF. The chain links TRBV7-8 with TRBJ2-5; the central 11 bases match TRBD2. The CDR3, cysteine through phenylalanine, is 15 amino acids long. Only the CDR3 portion is preserved as DNA: 45 bases, with reading frame beginning at the first base. Via the germline V gene, CDR1 is SGHVS and CDR2 FQNEAQ. Trimming takes 9 bases off V and 4 bases off J; junction bases not matched to a gene: 10.